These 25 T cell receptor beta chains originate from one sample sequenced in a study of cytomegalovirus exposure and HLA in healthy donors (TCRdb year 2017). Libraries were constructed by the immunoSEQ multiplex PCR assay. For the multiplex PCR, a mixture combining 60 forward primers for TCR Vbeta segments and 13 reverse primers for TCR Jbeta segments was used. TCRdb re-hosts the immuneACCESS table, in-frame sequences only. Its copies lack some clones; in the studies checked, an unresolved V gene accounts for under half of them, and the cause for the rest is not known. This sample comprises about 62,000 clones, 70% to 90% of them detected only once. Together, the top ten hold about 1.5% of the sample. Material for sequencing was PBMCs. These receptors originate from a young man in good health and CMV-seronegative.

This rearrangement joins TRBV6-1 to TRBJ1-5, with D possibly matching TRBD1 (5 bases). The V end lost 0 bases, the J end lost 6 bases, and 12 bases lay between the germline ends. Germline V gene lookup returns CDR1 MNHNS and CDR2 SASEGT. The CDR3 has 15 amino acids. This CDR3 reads CASSEARTGGQPQHF. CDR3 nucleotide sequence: TGTGCCAGCAGTGAAGCGCGTACCGGGGGTCAGCCCCAGCATTTT.

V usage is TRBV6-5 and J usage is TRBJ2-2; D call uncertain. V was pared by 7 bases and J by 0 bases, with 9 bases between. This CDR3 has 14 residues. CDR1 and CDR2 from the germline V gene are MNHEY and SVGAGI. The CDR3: CASTNRPNTGELFF. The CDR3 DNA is TGTGCCAGCACCAACAGACCGAACACCGGGGAGCTGTTTTTT.

The CDR3: CASSLTGGEQYF. The CDR3 region has the DNA TGTGCCAGCAGCTTAACGGGTGGCGAGCAGTACTTC. The V and J genes are TRBV27 and TRBJ2-7; D call uncertain. The V end was cut by 6 bases, the J end by 6 bases, with 12 bases between. The CDR3 contains 12 residues. CDR1 is MNHEY, CDR2 SMNVEV, per germline (reference sequence).

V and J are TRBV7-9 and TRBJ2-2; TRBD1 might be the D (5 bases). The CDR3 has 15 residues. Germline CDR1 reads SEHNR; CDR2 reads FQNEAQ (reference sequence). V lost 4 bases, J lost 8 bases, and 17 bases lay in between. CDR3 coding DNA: TGTGCCAGCAGCTCGGAAGGACAAAGCTTGGGGGAGCTGTTTTTT. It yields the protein CASSSEGQSLGELFF.

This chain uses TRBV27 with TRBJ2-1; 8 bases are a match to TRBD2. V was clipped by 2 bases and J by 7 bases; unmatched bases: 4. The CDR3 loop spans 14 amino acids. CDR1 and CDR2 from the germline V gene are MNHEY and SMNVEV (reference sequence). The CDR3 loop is CASSLPGGRNEQFF. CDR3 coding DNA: TGTGCCAGCAGTTTACCGGGGGGGCGAAATGAGCAGTTCTTC.

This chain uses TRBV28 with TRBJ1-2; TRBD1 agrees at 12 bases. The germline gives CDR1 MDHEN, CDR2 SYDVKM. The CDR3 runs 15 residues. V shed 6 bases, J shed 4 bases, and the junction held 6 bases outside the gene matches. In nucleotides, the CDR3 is TGTGCCAGCAGAGGGACAGGGGGCGCCGGCTATGGCTACACCTTC. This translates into CASRGTGGAGYGYTF.

CDR3 in amino acids: CASSREGTGTEAFF. DNA of the CDR3: TGTGCCAGCAGTCGGGAGGGTACTGGCACTGAAGCTTTCTTT. The rearrangement uses TRBV6-1 and TRBJ1-1; D is ambiguous. The CDR3 has 14 residues. Germline lookup yields CDR1 MNHNS and CDR2 SASEGT. Trimming pared 5 bases from V and 4 bases from J, leaving 14 bases between.

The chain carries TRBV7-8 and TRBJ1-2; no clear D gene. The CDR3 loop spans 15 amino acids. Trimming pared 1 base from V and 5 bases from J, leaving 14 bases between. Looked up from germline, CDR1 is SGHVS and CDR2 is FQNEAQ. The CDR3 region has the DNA TGTGCCAGCAGCTTAGGTGCGGAGATCGGGTATGGCTACACCTTC. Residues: CASSLGAEIGYGYTF.

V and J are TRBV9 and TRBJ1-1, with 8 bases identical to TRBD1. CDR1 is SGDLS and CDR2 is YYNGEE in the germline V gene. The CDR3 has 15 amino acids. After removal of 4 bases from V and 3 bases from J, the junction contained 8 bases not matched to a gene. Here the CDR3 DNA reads TGTGCCAGCAGCACCCAGGCACAGGGGGACACTGAAGCTTTCTTT. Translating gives CASSTQAQGDTEAFF.

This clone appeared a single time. The CDR3 DNA sequence: TGTGCCAGCAGCCCCTTCGCGACTTCGGACTATGGCTACACCTTC. The encoded protein is CASSPFATSDYGYTF. J is TRBJ1-2 and V is TRBV9; D is unclear. The V and J ends lost 4 bases and 3 bases respectively, with 16 bases between them. CDR1 and CDR2 (germline): SGDLS, YYNGEE. The CDR3 contains 15 residues.

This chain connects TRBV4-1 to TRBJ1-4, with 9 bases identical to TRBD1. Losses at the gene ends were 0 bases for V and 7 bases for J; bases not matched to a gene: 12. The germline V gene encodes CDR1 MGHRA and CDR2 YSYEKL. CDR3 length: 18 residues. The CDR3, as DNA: TGCGCCAGCAGCCAAGATAATGGCCTGTTGACAGGGGGTGAAAAACTGTTTTTT. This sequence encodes CASSQDNGLLTGGEKLFF.

CDR3 sequence reads: CAWSPQGNYGYTF. CDR3 DNA: TGTGCCTGGAGTCCCCAGGGTAACTATGGCTACACCTTC. The chain combines TRBV30 with TRBJ1-2, with a weak D call TRBD1 (5 bases). This CDR3 has 13 residues. The V gene lost 2 bases and the J gene lost 1 base, with 8 bases spanning the gap. Germline values: CDR1 GTSNPN, CDR2 SVGIG (reference sequence).

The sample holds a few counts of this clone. CDR3 in amino acids: CASSEEEGWRNNEQFF. The CDR3 DNA reads TGTGCCAGCAGTGAAGAGGAGGGGTGGCGAAACAATGAGCAGTTCTTC. This chain connects TRBV6-1 to TRBJ2-1; the D gene is possibly TRBD2 (6 bases). CDR3 length equals 16 residues. Germline V lookup: CDR1 MNHNS, CDR2 SASEGT. The V and J ends lost 1 base and 5 bases respectively, with 15 bases between them.

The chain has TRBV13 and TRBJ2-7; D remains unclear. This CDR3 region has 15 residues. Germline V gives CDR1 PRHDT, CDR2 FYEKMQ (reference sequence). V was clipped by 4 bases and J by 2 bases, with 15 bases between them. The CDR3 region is CASSSPPAEPYEQYF. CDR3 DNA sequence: TGTGCCAGCAGCTCCCCCCCCGCGGAACCCTACGAGCAGTACTTC.

CDR3 DNA sequence: TGTGCCAGCGGGACAGGGACAGGGAGAGAGACCCAGTACTTC. This translates into CASGTGTGRETQYF. V usage is TRBV6-5 and J usage is TRBJ2-5; 9 nucleotides agree with TRBD1. From germline, CDR1 is MNHEY and CDR2 SVGAGI. The CDR3 length is 14 residues. The V and J ends lost 8 bases and 4 bases, in that order; junction bases with no gene match: 8.

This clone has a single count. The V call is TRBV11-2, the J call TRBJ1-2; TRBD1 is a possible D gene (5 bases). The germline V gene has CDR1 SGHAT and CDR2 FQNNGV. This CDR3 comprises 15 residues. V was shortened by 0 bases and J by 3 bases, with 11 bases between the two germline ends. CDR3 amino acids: CASSLEGQGDYGYTF. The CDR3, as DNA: TGTGCCAGCAGCTTAGAAGGGCAGGGTGACTATGGCTACACCTTC.

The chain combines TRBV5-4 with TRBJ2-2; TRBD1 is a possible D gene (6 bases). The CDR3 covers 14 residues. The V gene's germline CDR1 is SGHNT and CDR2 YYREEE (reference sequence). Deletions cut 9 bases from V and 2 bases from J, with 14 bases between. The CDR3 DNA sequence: TGTGCCACCAGAGCGGACAGAAACACCGGGGAGCTGTTTTTT. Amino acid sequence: CATRADRNTGELFF.

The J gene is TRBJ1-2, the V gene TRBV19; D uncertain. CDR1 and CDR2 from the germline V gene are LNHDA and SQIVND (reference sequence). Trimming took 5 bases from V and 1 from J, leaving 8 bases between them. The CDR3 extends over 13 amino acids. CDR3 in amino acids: CASSSPFNYGYTF. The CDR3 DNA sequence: TGTGCCAGTAGTTCCCCGTTTAACTATGGCTACACCTTC.

CDR3 loop: CASSLYTYEQYF. In DNA form, the CDR3 reads TGTGCCAGCAGTTTGTATACCTACGAGCAGTACTTC. This rearrangement joins TRBV28 to TRBJ2-7; no clear D. The CDR3 loop spans 12 amino acids. Germline V gene sequence: CDR1 MDHEN, CDR2 SYDVKM. Trimming took 3 bases from V and 2 from J, leaving 5 bases between them.

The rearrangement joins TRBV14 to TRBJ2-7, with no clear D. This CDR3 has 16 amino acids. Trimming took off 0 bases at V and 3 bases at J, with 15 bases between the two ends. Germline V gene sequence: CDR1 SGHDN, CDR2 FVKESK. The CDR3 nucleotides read TGTGCCAGCAGCCAAGAAGCGCGGCTTTTAAGCTACGAGCAGTACTTC. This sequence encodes CASSQEARLLSYEQYF.

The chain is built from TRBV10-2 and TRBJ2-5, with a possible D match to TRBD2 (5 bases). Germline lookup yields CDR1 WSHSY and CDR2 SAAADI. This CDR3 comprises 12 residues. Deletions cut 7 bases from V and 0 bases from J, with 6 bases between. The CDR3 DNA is TGCGCCAGCACAGCGGACCAAGAGACCCAGTACTTC. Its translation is CASTADQETQYF.

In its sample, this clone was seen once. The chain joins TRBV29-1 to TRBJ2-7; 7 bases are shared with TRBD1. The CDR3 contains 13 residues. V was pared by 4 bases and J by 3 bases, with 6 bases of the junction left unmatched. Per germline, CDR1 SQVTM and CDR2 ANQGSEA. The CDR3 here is CSVAGGQYYEQYF. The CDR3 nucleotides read TGCAGCGTTGCTGGGGGACAGTACTACGAGCAGTACTTC.

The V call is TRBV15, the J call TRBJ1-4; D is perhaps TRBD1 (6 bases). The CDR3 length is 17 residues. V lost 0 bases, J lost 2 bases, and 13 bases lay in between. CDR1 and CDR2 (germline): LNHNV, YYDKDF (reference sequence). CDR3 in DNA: TGTGCCACCAGCAGAGATGGCGTGACAGGCACTAATGAAAAACTGTTTTTT. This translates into CATSRDGVTGTNEKLFF.

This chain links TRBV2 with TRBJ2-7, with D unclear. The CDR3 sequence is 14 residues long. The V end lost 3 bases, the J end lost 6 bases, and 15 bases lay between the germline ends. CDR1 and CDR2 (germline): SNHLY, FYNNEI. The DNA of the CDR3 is TGTGCCAGCAGTGACTTGGGCTATCAGGTCGAGCAGTACTTC. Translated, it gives CASSDLGYQVEQYF.

This CDR3 reads CAWGAGAGETQYF. CDR3 sequence (DNA): TGTGCCTGGGGCGCGGGGGCGGGGGAGACCCAGTACTTC. The J gene is TRBJ2-5, the V gene TRBV30; D possibly corresponds to TRBD2 (7 bases). Germline values: CDR1 GTSNPN, CDR2 SVGIG (reference sequence). Trimming took 5 bases from V and 5 from J, leaving 15 bases between them. The CDR3 is 13 amino acids.